The 17 T cell receptor beta chains listed next were all sequenced from one sample in a study of cytomegalovirus exposure and HLA in healthy donors. Measured with immunoSEQ multiplex PCR; TCRdb has only the in-frame clones, and not every one. The sample lists over 250,000 clones; roughly 87% were seen once. The specimen was PBMCs. Receptor source: a woman younger than 45 in good health and CMV-seropositive.

This clone turned up a few times. The V gene is TRBV7-9, the J gene TRBJ2-5; D call uncertain. The V end lost 5 bases, the J end lost 0 bases, and 4 bases lay between the germline ends. The CDR3 spans 12 residues. CDR1 and CDR2 (germline): SEHNR, FQNEAQ (reference sequence). CDR3 in DNA: TGTGCCAGCAGCCCGAACCAAGAGACCCAGTACTTC. It encodes CASSPNQETQYF.

The table lists this clone with a few counts. This sequence joins TRBV5-6 and TRBJ1-2, with 7 bases identical to TRBD1. Trimming took 4 bases from V and 5 from J; bases not matched to a gene: 14. CDR1 and CDR2 (germline): SGHDT, YYEEEE. The CDR3 is 16 amino acids. The DNA of the CDR3 is TGTGCCAGCAGCCCCAATCCTGGGGAGGGACAGTATGGCTACACCTTC. It codes for CASSPNPGEGQYGYTF.

V gene TRBV11-2 combines with J gene TRBJ2-5; a weak D match, TRBD2 (6 bases). V was trimmed by 6 bases and J by 3 bases, leaving 14 bases between them. The CDR3 sequence is 14 residues long. Germline values: CDR1 SGHAT, CDR2 FQNNGV. Here the CDR3 reads CASRSTSFEETQYF. The DNA of the CDR3 is TGTGCCAGCAGATCAACTAGCTTTGAAGAGACCCAGTACTTC.

Only one count was recorded for this clone. This chain joins TRBV2 and TRBJ1-1, with D perhaps TRBD1 (5 bases). This CDR3 is 13 amino acids long. Germline CDR1 and CDR2: SNHLY and FYNNEI. V was trimmed by 6 bases and J by 0 bases, leaving 8 bases between them. The CDR3 DNA is TGTGCCAGCAGATTGACAGTGAACACTGAAGCTTTCTTT. Translated, it gives CASRLTVNTEAFF. The full variable domain, completed using reference TRBV2 and TRBJ1-1, is EPEVTQTPSHQVTQMGQEVILRCVPISNHLYFYWYRQILGQKVEFLVSFYNNEISEKSEIFDDQFSVERPDGSNFTLKIRSTKLEDSAMYFCASRLTVNTEAFFGQGTRLTVV.

This clone was counted only a few times. The gene calls are TRBV7-3 and TRBJ1-1, with D hard to call. Trimming took 2 bases from V and 0 from J, leaving 7 bases between them. Germline V gene data show CDR1 as SGHTA and CDR2 as FQGTGA. CDR3 length: 14 amino acids. The CDR3 here is CASSLQRLNTEAFF. As DNA, the CDR3 is TGTGCCAGCAGCTTACAACGGTTGAACACTGAAGCTTTCTTT.

The gene calls are TRBV28 and TRBJ1-1, with D possibly TRBD1 on 5 matching bases. V was cut by 3 bases and J by 4 bases, with 15 bases left in between. CDR3 length: 15 amino acids. Per germline, CDR1 MDHEN and CDR2 SYDVKM. The CDR3: CASSFAGRVGTEAFF. CDR3 nucleotides: TGTGCCAGCAGTTTTGCGGGCAGGGTTGGCACTGAAGCTTTCTTT.

The sample holds a few counts of this clone. V is TRBV5-4 and J is TRBJ1-2, with TRBD1 as a possible D gene (6 bases). This CDR3 is 14 amino acids long. Germline V gives CDR1 SGHNT, CDR2 YYREEE (reference sequence). V lost 0 bases, J lost 6 bases, and 12 bases lay in between. The CDR3 DNA reads as TGTGCCAGCAGCTTGGAACAGGGTGGTAATGGCTACACCTTC. Residues: CASSLEQGGNGYTF.

The chain combines TRBV5-6 with TRBJ2-7; D may be TRBD2 (7 bases). Trimming shortened V by 6 bases and J by 3 bases, and 22 bases separated the two germline ends. The CDR3 runs 16 residues. The V gene's germline CDR1 is SGHDT and CDR2 YYEEEE. The chain's CDR3 is CASTWVGGGTIYEQYF. The CDR3 region has the DNA TGTGCCAGCACCTGGGTTGGCGGGGGCACAATCTACGAGCAGTACTTC.

Comment on this clone: Other DNA sequences within the sample encode an identical CDR3. The V call is TRBV9, the J call TRBJ2-3; unclear D gene. V lost 0 bases and J lost 5, with 4 bases in between. The CDR3 loop spans 12 amino acids. Germline CDR1 reads SGDLS; CDR2 reads YYNGEE. The CDR3 coding sequence is TGTGCCAGCAGCGTAGCAGGAGATACGCAGTATTTT. This gives the protein CASSVAGDTQYF.

The chain is built from TRBV4-3 and TRBJ1-5, with D possibly being TRBD1 (6 bases). This CDR3 is 18 amino acids long. Germline V CDR1 and CDR2: LGHNA, YSLEER. Trimming removed 0 bases at V and 7 bases at J, with 22 bases between. The CDR3 protein is CASSQDGVTGPWGQPQHF. CDR3 bases: TGCGCCAGCAGCCAAGATGGTGTGACAGGACCCTGGGGCCAGCCCCAGCATTTT.

This clone was seen just once. V is TRBV7-6 and J is TRBJ2-7, with D possibly being TRBD2 (5 bases). V shed 5 bases and J shed 0 bases, with 14 bases lying between them. The CDR3 extends over 15 amino acids. Germline CDR1 reads SGHVS; CDR2 reads FNYEAQ. CDR3 in DNA: TGTGCCAGCAGCCCCGAGACCGGGAACTCCTACGAGCAGTACTTC. Protein product: CASSPETGNSYEQYF.

V gene TRBV7-8 combines with J gene TRBJ2-3, with D perhaps TRBD1 (5 bases). The CDR3 spans 15 residues. V dropped 1 base and J dropped 2 bases, with 10 bases sitting between them. The V gene's germline CDR1 is SGHVS and CDR2 FQNEAQ. In nucleotides, the CDR3 is TGTGCCAGCAGCTTAGAATTGGGGCTCACAGATACGCAGTATTTT. Protein sequence: CASSLELGLTDTQYF.

V usage is TRBV28 and J usage is TRBJ2-7, with 7 nucleotides matching TRBD2. Per germline, CDR1 MDHEN and CDR2 SYDVKM. J was trimmed by 6 bases and V by 3 bases; bases with no gene match: 8. The CDR3 sequence is 14 residues long. The CDR3 DNA is TGTGCCAGCAGTTTGTCCGGGACTATACGCGAGCAGTACTTC. Its translation is CASSLSGTIREQYF. Together with reference TRBV28 and TRBJ2-7, the CDR3 gives the full variable domain: DVKVTQSSRYLVKRTGEKVFLECVQDMDHENMFWYRQDPGLGLRLIYFSYDVKMKEKGDIPEGYSVSREKKERFSLILESASTNQTSMYLCASSLSGTIREQYFGPGTRLTVT.

This clone came up a few times. The chain uses TRBV4-1 and TRBJ1-1; D perhaps matches TRBD1 (6 bases). The CDR3 covers 14 residues. Germline V gene sequence: CDR1 MGHRA, CDR2 YSYEKL. With 3 bases removed from V and 6 bases from J, the gap between germline ends came to 14 bases. CDR3 nucleotide sequence: TGCGCCAGCAGCCAGGGTACGGGGGGCGCTGAAGCTTTCTTT. Its translation is CASSQGTGGAEAFF.

The J gene is TRBJ2-3, the V gene TRBV9; D is uncertain. Trimming shortened V by 4 bases and J by 1 base, and 13 bases separated the two germline ends. The germline CDR1 and CDR2 sequences are SGDLS and YYNGEE. CDR3 length equals 15 residues. The DNA for the CDR3 is TGTGCCAGCAGCTCCACCATGTCGGGCACAGATACGCAGTATTTT. Translated: CASSSTMSGTDTQYF.

The J gene is TRBJ2-5, the V gene TRBV7-9; TRBD2 matches at 12 bases. The length of the CDR3 is 13 residues. Per the germline V gene, CDR1 is SEHNR and CDR2 is FQNEAQ (reference sequence). Germline trimming cut 6 bases from V and 4 bases from J; bases unmatched to any gene: 0. CDR3 DNA sequence: TGTGCCAGCAGGGGACTAGCGGGAGAGACCCAGTACTTC. Translated, it gives CASRGLAGETQYF. The full variable domain, with the rest looked up from reference TRBV7-9 and TRBJ2-5, is DTGVSQNPRHKITKRGQNVTFRCDPISEHNRLYWYRQTLGQGPEFLTYFQNEAQLEKSRLLSDRFSAERPKGSFSTLEIQRTEQGDSAMYLCASRGLAGETQYFGPGTRLLVL.

The rearrangement links TRBV27 to TRBJ2-2; 12 bases line up with TRBD2. Germline loops: CDR1 MNHEY, CDR2 SMNVEV (reference sequence). With V trimmed by 1 base and J by 9 bases, 6 bases remained unmatched. This CDR3 comprises 16 residues. The CDR3 DNA follows: TGTGCCAGCAGTTTATTGGCTAGCGGGGGGGCGCGGGAGCTGTTTTTT. This codes for CASSLLASGGARELFF.